This T cell receptor (beta chain) emerged from a study of graft-versus-host responses after intestinal transplantation. For the study at large: Each of the recipients got a multivisceral, liver-intestinal, or isolated intestinal transplant. Each patient got anti-thymocyte globulin induction, then tacrolimus and steroids for around three years.

Looked up from germline, CDR1 is SGHDT and CDR2 is YYEEEE. Trimming shortened V by 3 bases and J by 4 bases, and 16 bases separated the two germline ends. The CDR3 length is 15 residues. As regards this clone: The antigen remains unidentified.

Here immunoSEQ multiplex PCR was the method, and the copy in TCRdb shows in-frame clones only, minus some. This sample has about 100,000 clones, with roughly 90% found just once. Whole-study findings and limits: Declines in HvG clones occurring early post-transplant were associated with peak circulating GvH clone levels.

This material consisted of unstimulated CD4+ T cells sorted from spleen or lymph node cells, taken before transplant. This TCR was recovered from a human donor who was the organ donor for an intestinal transplant. The chain joins TRBV5-6 to TRBJ1-1; D is perhaps TRBD1 (6 bases). This CDR3 is CASSWRGGAGTEAFF. In DNA form, the CDR3 reads TGTGCCAGCAGCTGGAGGGGGGGCGCGGGCACTGAAGCTTTCTTT.